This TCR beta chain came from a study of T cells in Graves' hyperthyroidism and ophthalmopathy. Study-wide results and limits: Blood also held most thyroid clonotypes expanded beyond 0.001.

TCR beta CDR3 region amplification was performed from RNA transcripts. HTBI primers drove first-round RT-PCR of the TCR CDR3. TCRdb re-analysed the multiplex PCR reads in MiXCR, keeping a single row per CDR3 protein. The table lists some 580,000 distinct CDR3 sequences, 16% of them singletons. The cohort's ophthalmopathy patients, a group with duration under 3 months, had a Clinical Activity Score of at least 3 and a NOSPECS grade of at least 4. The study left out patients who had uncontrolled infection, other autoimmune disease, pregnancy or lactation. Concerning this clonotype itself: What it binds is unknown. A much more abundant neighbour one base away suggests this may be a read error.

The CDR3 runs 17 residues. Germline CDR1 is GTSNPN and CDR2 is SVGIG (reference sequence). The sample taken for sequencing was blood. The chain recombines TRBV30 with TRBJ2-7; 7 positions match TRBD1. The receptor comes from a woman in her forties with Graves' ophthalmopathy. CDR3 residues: CALSDSGLGTASCEQYF. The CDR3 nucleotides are TGTGCCTTGTCGGACTCGGGGCTCGGGACAGCGTCCTGCGAGCAGTACTTC.